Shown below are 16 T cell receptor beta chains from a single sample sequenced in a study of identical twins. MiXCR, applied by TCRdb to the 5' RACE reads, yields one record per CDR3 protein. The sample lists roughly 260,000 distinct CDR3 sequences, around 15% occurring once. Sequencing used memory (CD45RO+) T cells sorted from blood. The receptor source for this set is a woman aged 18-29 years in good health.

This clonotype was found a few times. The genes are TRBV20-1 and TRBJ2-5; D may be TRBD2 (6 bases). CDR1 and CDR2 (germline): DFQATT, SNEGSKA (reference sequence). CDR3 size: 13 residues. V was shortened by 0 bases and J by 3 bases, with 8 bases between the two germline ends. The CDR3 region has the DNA TGCAGTGCTAGAGAGGCGGGAAAAGAGACCCAGTACTTC. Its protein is CSAREAGKETQYF.

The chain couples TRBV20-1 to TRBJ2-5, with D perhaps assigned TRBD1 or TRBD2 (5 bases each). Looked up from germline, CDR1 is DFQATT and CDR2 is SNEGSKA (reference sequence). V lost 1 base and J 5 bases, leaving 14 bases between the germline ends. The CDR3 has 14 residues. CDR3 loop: CSARVGSRGETQYF. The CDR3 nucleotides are TGCAGTGCTAGAGTGGGCTCACGGGGCGAGACCCAGTACTTC.

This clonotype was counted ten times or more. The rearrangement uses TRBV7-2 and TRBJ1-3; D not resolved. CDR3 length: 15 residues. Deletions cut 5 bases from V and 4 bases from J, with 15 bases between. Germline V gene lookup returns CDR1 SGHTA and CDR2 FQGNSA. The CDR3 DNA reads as TGTGCCAGCAGCCGAGGGAGGGCGAGAGGAAACACCATATATTTT. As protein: CASSRGRARGNTIYF.

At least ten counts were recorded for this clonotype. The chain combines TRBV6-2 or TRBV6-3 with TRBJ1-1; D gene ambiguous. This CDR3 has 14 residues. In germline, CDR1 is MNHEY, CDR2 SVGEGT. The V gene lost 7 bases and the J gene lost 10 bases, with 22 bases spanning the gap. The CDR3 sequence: CASTPREEFEGAFF. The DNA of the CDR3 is TGTGCCAGCACACCCCGAGAGGAGTTTGAAGGAGCTTTCTTT.

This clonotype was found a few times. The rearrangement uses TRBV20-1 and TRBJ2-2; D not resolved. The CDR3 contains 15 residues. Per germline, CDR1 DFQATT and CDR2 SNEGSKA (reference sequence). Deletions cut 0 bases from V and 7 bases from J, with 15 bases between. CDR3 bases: TGCAGTGCTAGAGATATAGGACCGTCGAGCGGGGAGCTGTTTTTT. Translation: CSARDIGPSSGELFF.

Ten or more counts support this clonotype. CDR3 in amino acids: CASSLGTSGGTQYF. The CDR3 nucleotides are TGTGCCAGCAGCTTGGGCACTAGCGGGGGGACCCAGTACTTC. The genes are TRBV5-5 and TRBJ2-5, with 11 bases matching TRBD2. CDR3 length: 14 amino acids. Germline CDR1 SGHKS, CDR2 YYEKEE (reference sequence). The trim removed 0 bases at V and 7 bases at J, leaving 2 bases unmatched.

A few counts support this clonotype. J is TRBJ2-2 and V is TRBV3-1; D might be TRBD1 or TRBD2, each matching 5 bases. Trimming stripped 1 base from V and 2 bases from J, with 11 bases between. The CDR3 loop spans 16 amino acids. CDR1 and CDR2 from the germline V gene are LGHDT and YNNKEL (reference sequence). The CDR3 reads CASSQVPRGNTGELFF. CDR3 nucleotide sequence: TGTGCCAGCAGCCAAGTTCCGAGGGGAAACACCGGGGAGCTGTTTTTT. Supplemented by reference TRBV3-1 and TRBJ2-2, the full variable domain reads DTAVSQTPKYLVTQMGNDKSIKCEQNLGHDTMYWYKQDSKKFLKIMFSYNNKELIINETVPNRFSPKSPDKAHLNLHINSLELGDSAVYFCASSQVPRGNTGELFFGEGSRLTVL.

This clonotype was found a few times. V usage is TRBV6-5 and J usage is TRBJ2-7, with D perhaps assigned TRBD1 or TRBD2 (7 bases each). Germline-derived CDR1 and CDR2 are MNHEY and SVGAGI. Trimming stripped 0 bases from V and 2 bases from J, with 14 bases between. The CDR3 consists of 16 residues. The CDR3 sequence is CASSYSAGGGTYEQYF. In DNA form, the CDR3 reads TGTGCCAGCAGTTACTCCGCAGGGGGGGGAACCTACGAGCAGTACTTC.

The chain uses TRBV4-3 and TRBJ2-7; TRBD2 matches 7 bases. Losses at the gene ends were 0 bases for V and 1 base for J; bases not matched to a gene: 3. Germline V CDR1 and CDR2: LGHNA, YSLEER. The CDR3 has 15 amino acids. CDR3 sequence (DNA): TGCGCCAGCAGCCAAGATGGGGGAGGGTCCTACGAGCAGTACTTC. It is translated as CASSQDGGGSYEQYF.

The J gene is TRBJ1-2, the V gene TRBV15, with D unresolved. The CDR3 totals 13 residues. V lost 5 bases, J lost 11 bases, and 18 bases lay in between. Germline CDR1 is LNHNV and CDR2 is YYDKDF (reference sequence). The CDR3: CATSPRMIVGYTF. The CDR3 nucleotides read TGTGCCACCAGCCCGAGGATGATAGTTGGGTACACCTTC.

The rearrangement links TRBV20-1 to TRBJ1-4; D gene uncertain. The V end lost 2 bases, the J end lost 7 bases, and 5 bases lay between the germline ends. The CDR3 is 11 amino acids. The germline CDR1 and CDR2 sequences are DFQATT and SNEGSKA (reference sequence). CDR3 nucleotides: TGCAGTGCTAGACCGGGTGAAAAACTGTTTTTT. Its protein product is CSARPGEKLFF.

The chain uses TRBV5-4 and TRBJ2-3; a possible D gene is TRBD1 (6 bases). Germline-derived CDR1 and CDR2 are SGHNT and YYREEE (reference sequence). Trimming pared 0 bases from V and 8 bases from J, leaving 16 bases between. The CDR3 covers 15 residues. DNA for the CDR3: TGTGCCAGCAGCTTGGGCAGGGGCGAGTTTGGTACGCAGTATTTT. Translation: CASSLGRGEFGTQYF.

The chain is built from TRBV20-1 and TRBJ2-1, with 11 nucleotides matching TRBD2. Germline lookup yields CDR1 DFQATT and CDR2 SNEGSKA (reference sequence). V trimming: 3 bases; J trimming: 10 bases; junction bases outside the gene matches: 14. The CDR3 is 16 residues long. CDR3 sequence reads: CSASLAGGGGPREQFF. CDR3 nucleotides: TGCAGTGCTAGCCTAGCGGGGGGAGGGGGGCCAAGGGAGCAGTTCTTC.

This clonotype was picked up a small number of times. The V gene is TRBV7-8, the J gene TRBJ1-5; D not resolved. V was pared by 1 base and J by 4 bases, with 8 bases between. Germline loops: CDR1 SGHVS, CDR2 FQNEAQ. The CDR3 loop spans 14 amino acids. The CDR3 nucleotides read TGTGCCAGCAGCTTAGGGCACCGGAATCAGCCCCAGCATTTT. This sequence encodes CASSLGHRNQPQHF. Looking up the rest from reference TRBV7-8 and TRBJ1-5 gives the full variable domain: GAGVSQSPRYKVAKRGQDVALRCDPISGHVSLFWYQQALGQGPEFLTYFQNEAQLDKSGLPSDRFFAERPEGSVSTLKIQRTQQEDSAVYLCASSLGHRNQPQHFGDGTRLSIL.

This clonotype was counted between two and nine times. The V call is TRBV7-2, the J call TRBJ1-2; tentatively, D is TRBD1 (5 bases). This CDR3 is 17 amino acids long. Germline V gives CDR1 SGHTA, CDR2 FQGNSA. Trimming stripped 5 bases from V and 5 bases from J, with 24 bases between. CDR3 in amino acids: CASSPSSAGVLGYGYTF. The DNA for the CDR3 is TGTGCCAGCAGCCCCTCGTCGGCGGGGGTCCTAGGGTATGGCTACACCTTC.

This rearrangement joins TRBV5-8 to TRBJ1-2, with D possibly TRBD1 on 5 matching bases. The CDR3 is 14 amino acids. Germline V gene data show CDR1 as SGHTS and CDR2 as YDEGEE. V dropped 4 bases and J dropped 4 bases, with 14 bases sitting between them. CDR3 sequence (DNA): TGTGCCAGCAGCCGTATGACAGCAGGCTATGGCTACACCTTC. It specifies CASSRMTAGYGYTF. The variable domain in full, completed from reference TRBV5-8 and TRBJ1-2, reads EAGVTQSPTHLIKTRGQQATLRCSPISGHTSVYWYQQALGLGLQFLLWYDEGEERNRGNFPPRFSGRQFPNYSSELNVNALELEDSALYLCASSRMTAGYGYTFGSGTRLTVV.